Below, 16 T cell receptor beta chains from the same sample are listed, as sequenced in a study of blood T cell repertoires in COVID-19 (TCRdb year 2020). Library preparation used the immunoSEQ multiplex PCR assay. TCRdb provides this immuneACCESS table in a form limited to in-frame rearrangements. Some clones are lacking; in checked studies, under half of them reflect an unresolved V gene, and why the rest are absent is not known. For this sample the table gives about 190,000 clones, of which around 80% were detected only once. In total, the top ten clones hold 17% of the sample. Sequenced: PBMCs or T cells enriched from blood (not recorded which). The receptors shown here come from a woman in her 50s with acute COVID-19.

V is TRBV5-6 and J is TRBJ1-1; 7 positions agree with TRBD1. CDR3 length equals 16 residues. CDR1 and CDR2 from the germline V gene are SGHDT and YYEEEE. V was pared by 4 bases and J by 0 bases, with 9 bases of the junction left unmatched. In DNA form, the CDR3 reads TGTGCCAGCAGCCCCAGGGGGATCGGCATGAACACTGAAGCTTTCTTT. It is translated as CASSPRGIGMNTEAFF.

The chain joins TRBV11-1 to TRBJ2-2, with D possibly TRBD2 on 6 matching bases. The CDR3 consists of 14 residues. Trimming removed 4 bases at V and 6 bases at J, with 12 bases between. Germline loops: CDR1 SGHAT, CDR2 FQDESV (reference sequence). CDR3 in amino acids: CASSWELAPGELFF. The CDR3 nucleotides are TGTGCCAGCAGCTGGGAACTAGCCCCCGGGGAGCTGTTTTTT.

This chain connects TRBV11-2 to TRBJ2-1; D possibly corresponds to TRBD2 (6 bases). CDR1 is SGHAT, CDR2 FQNNGV, per germline. CDR3 length: 17 amino acids. Trimming left V 3 bases short and J 8 bases short, with 23 bases between. CDR3 DNA sequence: TGTGCCAGCAGCTTGCGAGTGACTAGTAGTCCCCCCCATGAGCAGTTCTTC. This encodes CASSLRVTSSPPHEQFF. The full variable domain, in which reference TRBV11-2 and TRBJ2-1 provide the parts outside the CDR3, is EAGVAQSPRYKIIEKRQSVAFWCNPISGHATLYWYQQILGQGPKLLIQFQNNGVVDDSQLPKDRFSAERLKGVDSTLKIQPAKLEDSAVYLCASSLRVTSSPPHEQFFGPGTRLTVL.

V and J are TRBV18 and TRBJ2-6, with 9 bases that match TRBD2. Germline-derived CDR1 and CDR2 are KGHSH and LQKENI. J lost 0 bases, V lost 6 bases, and 3 bases had no gene match. The CDR3 totals 16 residues. The CDR3 here is CASSELAGSGANVLTF. CDR3 nucleotide sequence: TGTGCCAGCTCCGAACTAGCGGGCTCTGGGGCCAACGTCCTGACTTTC.

V gene TRBV24-1 combines with J gene TRBJ1-5; D not certain. With 3 bases removed from V and 3 bases from J, the gap between germline ends came to 29 bases. Germline CDR1 KGHDR, CDR2 SFDVKD. This CDR3 has 21 residues. CDR3 nucleotide sequence: TGTGCCACCAGTGATACGCCGGGCAGAGGGAATCGAAGGGATAACAATCAGCCCCAGCATTTT. Translating gives CATSDTPGRGNRRDNNQPQHF.

The chain couples TRBV7-9 to TRBJ1-2; a weak D match, TRBD1 (6 bases). The CDR3 totals 14 residues. V lost 5 bases and J 6 bases, leaving 16 bases between the germline ends. Germline CDR1 and CDR2: SEHNR and FQNEAQ (reference sequence). In nucleotides, the CDR3 is TGTGCCAGCAGCGACAGAGACAGGTCCCATGGCTACACCTTC. It is translated as CASSDRDRSHGYTF.

This rearrangement joins TRBV6-1 to TRBJ2-7, with TRBD1 as a possible D gene (5 bases). Trimming cost V 0 bases and J 12 bases, with 15 bases left between them. The CDR3 consists of 13 residues. Looked up from germline, CDR1 is MNHNS and CDR2 is SASEGT. The DNA for the CDR3 is TGTGCCAGCAGTGAAGCTGGACACCTAAAGGGGTACGTC. Protein sequence: CASSEAGHLKGYV.

The chain has TRBV5-3 and TRBJ2-1; no firm D call. TRBV5-3 is treated as an ORF (open reading frame) with a function not yet certain. The CDR3 runs 12 residues. V lost 1 base to trimming and J lost 12 bases, with 11 bases between them. The CDR3 sequence: CARSLKSPRQFF. Here the CDR3 DNA reads TGTGCCAGAAGCTTGAAGTCCCCGCGGCAGTTCTTC.

This clone was picked up a small number of times. V is TRBV18 and J is TRBJ1-2; the D is unclear. Looked up from germline, CDR1 is KGHSH and CDR2 is LQKENI. V lost 3 bases and J lost 4, with 6 bases in between. CDR3 length: 12 residues. CDR3 in amino acids: CASSPDTYGYTF. The CDR3 nucleotides read TGTGCCAGCTCACCCGACACCTATGGCTACACCTTC. Full variable domain (rest looked up from reference TRBV18 and TRBJ1-2): NAGVMQNPRHLVRRRGQEARLRCSPMKGHSHVYWYRQLPEEGLKFMVYLQKENIIDESGMPKERFSAEFPKEGPSILRIQQVVRGDSAAYFCASSPDTYGYTFGSGTRLTVV.

The V call is TRBV7-2, the J call TRBJ2-1; 8 bases fit TRBD1. V trimming: 4 bases; J trimming: 6 bases; junction bases outside the gene matches: 8. The CDR3 consists of 15 residues. Germline V gene data show CDR1 as SGHTA and CDR2 as FQGNSA. As DNA, the CDR3 is TGTGCCAGCAGCTCCCGGGACAGGAGTCCCAATGAGCAGTTCTTC. It codes for CASSSRDRSPNEQFF.

The chain carries TRBV7-3 and TRBJ2-1, with D possibly being TRBD1 (6 bases). The CDR3 loop spans 13 amino acids. V was clipped by 1 base and J by 14 bases, with 15 bases between them. In germline, CDR1 is SGHTA, CDR2 FQGTGA. CDR3 in DNA: TGTGCCAGCAGCTTAAATAGGGACACCGTAAAGTTCTTC. Translating gives CASSLNRDTVKFF.

V gene TRBV28 combines with J gene TRBJ1-5; TRBD1 matches at 8 bases. Germline trimming cut 2 bases from V and 5 bases from J; bases unmatched to any gene: 5. Germline V lookup: CDR1 MDHEN, CDR2 SYDVKM. This CDR3 region has 15 residues. Here the CDR3 DNA reads TGTGCCAGCAGTTTAGTGACAGGGGAATATCAGCCCCAGCATTTT. It is translated as CASSLVTGEYQPQHF.

The rearrangement joins TRBV20-1 to TRBJ1-1, with a tentative D call TRBD1 (5 bases). Per the germline V gene, CDR1 is DFQATT and CDR2 is SNEGSKA (reference sequence). The CDR3 contains 11 residues. The V end was cut by 3 bases, the J end by 7 bases, with 9 bases between. The CDR3, as DNA: TGCAGTGCTAGCCCCAGGGATGAAGCTTTCTTT. Translation gives CSASPRDEAFF.

The chain is built from TRBV18 and TRBJ1-6; unclear D gene. The length of the CDR3 is 13 residues. Trimming removed 3 bases at V and 7 bases at J, with 7 bases between. Germline V CDR1 and CDR2: KGHSH, LQKENI. The DNA for the CDR3 is TGTGCCAGCTCACCCGGGAGGAATTCACCCCTCCACTTT. Residues: CASSPGRNSPLHF.

This clone came up a few times. V gene TRBV3-1 (or the pseudogene TRBV3-2) combines with J gene TRBJ1-2; D gene uncertain. Germline CDR1 reads LGHDT; CDR2 reads YNNKEL (reference sequence). This CDR3 comprises 15 residues. The V and J ends lost 1 base and 2 bases respectively, with 11 bases between them. In DNA form, the CDR3 reads TGTGCCAGCAGCCAAGGAACAGTGCTGAACTATGGCTACACCTTC. It yields the protein CASSQGTVLNYGYTF.

This clone appeared a single time. The V and J genes are TRBV30 and TRBJ1-1; no definite D call. In germline, CDR1 is GTSNPN, CDR2 SVGIG (reference sequence). The CDR3 has 13 residues. Trimming cost V 2 bases and J 3 bases, with 10 bases left between them. For the CDR3, the DNA is TGTGCCTGGAGTCGAGGAATGTACACTGAAGCTTTCTTT. Translating gives CAWSRGMYTEAFF.